The sequence of this TCR beta chain was determined in a study of T-cell reconstitution after alpha-beta-depleted transplantation in children. Unique molecular identifiers were incorporated during preparation of the TCRbeta library. TCRdb itself ran the PCR reads through MiXCR, one entry per CDR3 protein. Of hundreds of thousands of distinct CDR3 sequences listed, about 12% are singletons. This clonotype was detected many times. The source is a human donor who donated a stem cell graft to a child with combined immunodeficiency. Sequenced here: PBMCs from the stem cell graft donor, sampled from the stem cell graft.

CDR3 bases: TGCAGTGCTAGCAGGGGGCAGCGTTCACCCCTCCACTTT. Its translation is CSASRGQRSPLHF. The chain joins TRBV20-1 to TRBJ1-6, with 8 bases identical to TRBD1. V shed 3 bases and J 9 bases; nucleotides not matched to a gene: 4. Germline V gene data show CDR1 as DFQATT and CDR2 as SNEGSKA (reference sequence). The CDR3 runs 13 residues.